The source of this T cell receptor (beta chain) is a study of cytomegalovirus exposure and HLA in healthy donors. Study outcomes and limitations: It was 150 to 200 TCR beta chains that were listed as cytomegalovirus-associated.

V was cut by 0 bases and J by 1 base, with 16 bases left in between. This CDR3 spans 17 amino acids. Germline assignment: CDR1 SGDLS and CDR2 YYNGEE. Comments on this clone: The antigen is not known.

A multiplex PCR was run with 60 Vbeta primers and 13 Jbeta primers. Sequenced by immunoSEQ multiplex PCR; TCRdb stores in-frame clones only, minus some. Here the sample spans approximately 190,000 clones, 83% being singletons. This rearrangement joins TRBV9 to TRBJ1-1; perhaps TRBD1 as D (6 bases). This receptor was taken from a man in his forties or fifties in good health and CMV-seropositive. Input material: PBMCs. The CDR3 nucleotides are TGTGCCAGCAGCGTAGCTTCACAGGGTGTGGGGAACACTGAAGCTTTCTTT. It codes for CASSVASQGVGNTEAFF.